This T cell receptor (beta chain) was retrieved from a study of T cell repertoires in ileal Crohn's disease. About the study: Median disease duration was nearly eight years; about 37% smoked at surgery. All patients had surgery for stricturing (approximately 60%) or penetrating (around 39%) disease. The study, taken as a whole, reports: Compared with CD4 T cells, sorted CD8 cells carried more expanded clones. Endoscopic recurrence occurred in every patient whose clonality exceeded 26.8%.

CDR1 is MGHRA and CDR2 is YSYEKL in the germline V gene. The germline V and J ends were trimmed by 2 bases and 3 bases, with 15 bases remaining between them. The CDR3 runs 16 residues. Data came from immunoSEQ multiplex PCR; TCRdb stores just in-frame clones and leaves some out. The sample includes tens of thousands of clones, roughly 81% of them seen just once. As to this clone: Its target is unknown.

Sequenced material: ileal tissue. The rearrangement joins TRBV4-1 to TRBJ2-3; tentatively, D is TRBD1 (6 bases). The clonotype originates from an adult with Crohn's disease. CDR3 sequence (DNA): TGCGCCAGCAGCCAACCCAGGGGATTAGGGACAGATACGCAGTATTTT. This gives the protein CASSQPRGLGTDTQYF.